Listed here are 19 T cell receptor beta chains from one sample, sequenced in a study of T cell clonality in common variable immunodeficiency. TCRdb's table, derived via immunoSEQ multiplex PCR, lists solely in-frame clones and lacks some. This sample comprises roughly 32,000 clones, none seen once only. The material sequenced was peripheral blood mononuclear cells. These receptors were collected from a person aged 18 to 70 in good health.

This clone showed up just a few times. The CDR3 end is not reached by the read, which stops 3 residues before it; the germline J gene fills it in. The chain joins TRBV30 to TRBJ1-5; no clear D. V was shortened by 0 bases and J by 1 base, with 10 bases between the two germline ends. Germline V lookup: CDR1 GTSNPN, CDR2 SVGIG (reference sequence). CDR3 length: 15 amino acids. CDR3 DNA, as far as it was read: TGTGCCTGGAGTGTAGGGCAGGCCAGCAATCAGCCC. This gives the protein CAWSVGQASNQP. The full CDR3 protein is CAWSVGQASNQPQHF. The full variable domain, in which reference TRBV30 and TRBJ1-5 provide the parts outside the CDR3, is SQTIHQWPATLVQPVGSPLSLECTVEGTSNPNLYWYRQAAGRGLQLLFYSVGIGQISSEVPQNLSASRPQDRQFILSSKKLLLSDSGFYLCAWSVGQASNQPQHFGDGTRLSIL.

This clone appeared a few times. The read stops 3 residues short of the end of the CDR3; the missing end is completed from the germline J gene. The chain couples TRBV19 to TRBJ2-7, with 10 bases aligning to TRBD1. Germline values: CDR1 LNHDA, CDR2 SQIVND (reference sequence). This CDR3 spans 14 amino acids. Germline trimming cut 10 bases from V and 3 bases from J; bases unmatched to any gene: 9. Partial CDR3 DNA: TGTGCCACCTGGACCGGGACAGGGGACTACGAG. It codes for CATWTGTGDYE. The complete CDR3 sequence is CATWTGTGDYEQYF.

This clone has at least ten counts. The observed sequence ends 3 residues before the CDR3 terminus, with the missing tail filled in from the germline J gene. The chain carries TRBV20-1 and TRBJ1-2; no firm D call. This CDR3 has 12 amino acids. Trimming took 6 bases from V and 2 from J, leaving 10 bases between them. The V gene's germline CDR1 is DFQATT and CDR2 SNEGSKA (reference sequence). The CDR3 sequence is CSAPQANYGYTF. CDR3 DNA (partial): TGCAGTGCGCCGCAGGCCAACTATGGC.

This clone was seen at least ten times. Partial CDR3 DNA: TGTGCCTGCCTAGGAGGGACTAGCGGCTACAATGAG. Amino acids: CACLGGTSGYNE. The entire CDR3 is CACLGGTSGYNEQFF. V usage is TRBV30 and J usage is TRBJ2-1, with 11 bases that match TRBD2. The CDR3 end is not reached by the read, which stops 3 residues before it; the germline J gene fills it in. CDR3 length: 15 amino acids. J lost 3 bases, V lost 6 bases, and 7 bases had no gene match. Germline CDR1 reads GTSNPN; CDR2 reads SVGIG (reference sequence).

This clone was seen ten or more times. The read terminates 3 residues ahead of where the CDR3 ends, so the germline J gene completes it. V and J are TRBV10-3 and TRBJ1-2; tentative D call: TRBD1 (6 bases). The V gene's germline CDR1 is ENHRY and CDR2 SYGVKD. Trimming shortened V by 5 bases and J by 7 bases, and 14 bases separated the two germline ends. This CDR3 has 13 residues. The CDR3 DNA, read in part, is TGTGCCATCAGTCAACAGGGAGAAGGTGGC. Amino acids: CAISQQGEGG. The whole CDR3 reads CAISQQGEGGYTF.

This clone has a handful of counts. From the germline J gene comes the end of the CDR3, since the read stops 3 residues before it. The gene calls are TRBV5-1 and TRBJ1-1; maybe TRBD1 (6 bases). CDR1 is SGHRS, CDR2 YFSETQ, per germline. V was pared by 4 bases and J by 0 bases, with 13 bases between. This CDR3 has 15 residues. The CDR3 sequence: CASSPTDSMNTEAFF. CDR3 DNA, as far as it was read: TGCGCCAGCAGCCCTACGGACAGCATGAACACTGAA.

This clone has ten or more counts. CDR3 amino acids: CSVEGERGQGAYEQYF. Partial CDR3 DNA: TGCAGCGTTGAAGGGGAGAGGGGACAGGGAGCCTACGAG. The chain has TRBV29-1 and TRBJ2-7, with 9 positions matching TRBD1. Sequencing ends 3 residues short of the CDR3 end; the germline J gene provides the rest. The CDR3 spans 16 residues. Germline trimming cut 1 base from V and 2 bases from J; bases unmatched to any gene: 9. The germline V gene has CDR1 SQVTM and CDR2 ANQGSEA.

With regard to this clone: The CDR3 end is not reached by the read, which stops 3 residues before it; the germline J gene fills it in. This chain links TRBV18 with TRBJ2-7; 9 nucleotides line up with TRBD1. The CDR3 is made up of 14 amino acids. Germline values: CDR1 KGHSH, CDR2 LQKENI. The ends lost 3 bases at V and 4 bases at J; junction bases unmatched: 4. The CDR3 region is CASSPGTGIYEQYF. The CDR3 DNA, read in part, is TGTGCCAGCTCACCCGGGACAGGGATATACGAG.

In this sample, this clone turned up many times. This CDR3 is CSAPGRAHNEQFF. The sequenced part of the CDR3 DNA is TGCAGTGCTCCTGGGCGGGCCCACAATGAG. This chain joins TRBV20-1 and TRBJ2-1; a weak D match, TRBD2 (5 bases). The read comes to an end 3 residues before the CDR3 does, leaving the germline J gene to fill in the end. Germline V gene lookup returns CDR1 DFQATT and CDR2 SNEGSKA (reference sequence). Trimming left V 5 bases short and J 5 bases short, with 13 bases between. The CDR3 has 13 residues.

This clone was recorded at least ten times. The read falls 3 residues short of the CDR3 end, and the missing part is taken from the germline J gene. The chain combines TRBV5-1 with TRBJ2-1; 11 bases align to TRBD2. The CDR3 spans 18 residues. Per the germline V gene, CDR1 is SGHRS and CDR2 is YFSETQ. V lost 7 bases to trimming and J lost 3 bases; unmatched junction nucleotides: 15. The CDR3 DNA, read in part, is TGCGCCAGCGGTTCAGGAACCGGGACTAGCGGATACTACAATGAG. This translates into CASGSGTGTSGYYNE. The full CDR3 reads CASGSGTGTSGYYNEQFF.

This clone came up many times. The covered CDR3 bases are TGTGCCAGTAGGGTGACAGTTCCGATATTTCTTAATGAAAAA. It is translated as CASRVTVPIFLNEK. The full CDR3 sequence reads CASRVTVPIFLNEKLFF. The rearrangement links TRBV19 to TRBJ1-4; D perhaps matches TRBD1 (5 bases). Read data end 3 residues before the CDR3 end; the end is taken from the germline J gene. This CDR3 is built from 17 residues. Looked up from germline, CDR1 is LNHDA and CDR2 is SQIVND (reference sequence). V shed 6 bases and J shed 4 bases, with 21 bases lying between them.

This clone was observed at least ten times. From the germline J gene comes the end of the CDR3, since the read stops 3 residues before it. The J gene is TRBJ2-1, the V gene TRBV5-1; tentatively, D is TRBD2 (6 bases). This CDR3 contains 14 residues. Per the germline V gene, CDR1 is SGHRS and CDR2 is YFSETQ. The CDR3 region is CASGPLVAYNEQFF. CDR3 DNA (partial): TGCGCAAGCGGGCCTCTCGTGGCATACAATGAG.

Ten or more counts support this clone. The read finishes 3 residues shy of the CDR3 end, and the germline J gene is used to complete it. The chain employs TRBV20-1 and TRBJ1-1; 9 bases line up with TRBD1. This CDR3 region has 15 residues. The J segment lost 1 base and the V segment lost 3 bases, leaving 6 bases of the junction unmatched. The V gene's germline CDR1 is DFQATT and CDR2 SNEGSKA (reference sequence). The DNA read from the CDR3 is TGCAGTGCTAGGGTTAGACAGGGGGGGAACACTGAA. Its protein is CSARVRQGGNTE. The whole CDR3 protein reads CSARVRQGGNTEAFF.

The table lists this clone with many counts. This CDR3 reads CASSEAHSLPNTEAFF. The covered CDR3 bases are TGTGCCAGCAGTGAAGCGCATTCCCTACCGAACACTGAA. V gene TRBV2 combines with J gene TRBJ1-1, with D uncertain. The read is 3 residues too short to cover the CDR3 end, so that end is filled in from the germline J gene. CDR3 size: 16 residues. Germline values: CDR1 SNHLY, CDR2 FYNNEI. V gave up 0 bases and J gave up 1 base, with 12 bases separating them.

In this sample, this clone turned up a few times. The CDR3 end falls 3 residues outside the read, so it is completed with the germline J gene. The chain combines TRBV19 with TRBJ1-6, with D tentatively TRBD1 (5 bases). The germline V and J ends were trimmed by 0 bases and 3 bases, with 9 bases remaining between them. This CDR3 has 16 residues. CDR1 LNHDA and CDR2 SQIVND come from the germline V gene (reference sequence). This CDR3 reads CASSIEGGVYNSPLHF. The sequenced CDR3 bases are TGTGCCAGTAGTATAGAGGGGGGGGTCTATAATTCACCC.

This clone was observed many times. The CDR3 here is CSARRFDEQFF. The CDR3 DNA, read in part, is TGCAGTGCTAGAAGGTTCGATGAG. The chain combines TRBV20-1 with TRBJ2-1; D is unresolved. Sequencing ends 3 residues short of the CDR3 end; the germline J gene provides the rest. Germline lookup yields CDR1 DFQATT and CDR2 SNEGSKA (reference sequence). The CDR3 loop spans 11 amino acids. V lost 2 bases and J lost 8, with 7 bases in between.

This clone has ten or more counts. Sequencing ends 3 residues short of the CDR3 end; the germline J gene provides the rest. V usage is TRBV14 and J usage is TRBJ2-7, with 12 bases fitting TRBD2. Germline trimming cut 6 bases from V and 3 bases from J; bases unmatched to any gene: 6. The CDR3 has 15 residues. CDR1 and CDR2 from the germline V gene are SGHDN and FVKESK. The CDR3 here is CASSRPGLAGYEQYF. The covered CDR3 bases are TGTGCCAGCAGTCGCCCGGGACTAGCGGGCTACGAG.

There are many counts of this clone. CDR3 DNA (partial): TGTGCCAGCAGCTTACAGGGGGCGTTAGGCAATGAG. This sequence encodes CASSLQGALGNE. The full CDR3 sequence reads CASSLQGALGNEQFF. The rearrangement links TRBV7-9 to TRBJ2-1; 8 bases map to TRBD1. Read sequence stops 3 residues before the CDR3 end, and the germline J gene provides the missing end. The CDR3 length is 15 residues. Germline values: CDR1 SEHNR, CDR2 FQNEAQ (reference sequence). After removal of 2 bases from V and 6 bases from J, the junction contained 6 bases not matched to a gene.

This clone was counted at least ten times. The CDR3: CAWSGQTSNQPQHF. Partial CDR3 DNA: TGTGCCTGGAGTGGACAGACTAGCAATCAGCCC. This chain connects TRBV30 to TRBJ1-5, with D perhaps TRBD1 (5 bases). The read finishes 3 residues shy of the CDR3 end, and the germline J gene is used to complete it. V shed 1 base and J shed 0 bases, with 7 bases lying between them. This CDR3 comprises 14 residues. The germline CDR1 and CDR2 sequences are GTSNPN and SVGIG (reference sequence). The full variable domain, rest sourced from reference TRBV30 and TRBJ1-5, is SQTIHQWPATLVQPVGSPLSLECTVEGTSNPNLYWYRQAAGRGLQLLFYSVGIGQISSEVPQNLSASRPQDRQFILSSKKLLLSDSGFYLCAWSGQTSNQPQHFGDGTRLSIL.